The 21 T cell receptor beta chains reported below all come from one sample, sequenced in a study of T cell responses to AZD1222 COVID-19 vaccine. Repertoires were generated with immunoSEQ multiplex PCR, while TCRdb's copy carries only in-frame clones and drops some. The sample has 150,000 or so clones, roughly nine tenths seen once. The sequencing used peripheral blood, collected on day 0 of AZD1222 vaccination. The source is an adult in good health.

The rearrangement links TRBV7-9 to TRBJ2-1; 8 positions match TRBD1. There are 14 residues in the CDR3. The germline V gene has CDR1 SEHNR and CDR2 FQNEAQ (reference sequence). J lost 5 bases, V lost 5 bases, and 5 bases had no gene match. The CDR3 loop is CASSRTGIDNEQFF. The DNA of the CDR3 is TGTGCCAGCAGCCGGACAGGGATAGACAATGAGCAGTTCTTC.

The chain is built from TRBV27 and TRBJ2-5; 10 nucleotides agree with TRBD2. The CDR3 consists of 14 residues. In germline, CDR1 is MNHEY, CDR2 SMNVEV (reference sequence). With V trimmed by 10 bases and J by 4 bases, 9 bases remained unmatched. Here the CDR3 reads CATSASSGRETQYF. DNA of the CDR3: TGTGCCACCAGCGCTTCTAGCGGGAGAGAGACCCAGTACTTC.

V gene TRBV6-6 combines with J gene TRBJ2-7; weak D call: TRBD2 (6 bases). Per germline, CDR1 MNHNY and CDR2 SVGAGI (reference sequence). V lost 2 bases and J lost 2, with 10 bases in between. CDR3 length: 14 residues. The CDR3 bases are TGTGCCAGCAGTTACACTAGCCCGACCTACGAGCAGTACTTC. Its protein is CASSYTSPTYEQYF.

The sample holds a few counts of this clone. V and J are TRBV7-2 and TRBJ1-1; D unresolved. The V gene's germline CDR1 is SGHTA and CDR2 FQGNSA. The CDR3 is 15 amino acids. Trimming cost V 0 bases and J 0 bases, with 8 bases left between them. This CDR3 reads CASSLAWYMNTEAFF. CDR3 DNA sequence: TGTGCCAGCAGCTTAGCTTGGTATATGAACACTGAAGCTTTCTTT.

The chain joins TRBV28 to TRBJ1-2, with D possibly being TRBD1 (6 bases). The V end was cut by 7 bases, the J end by 0 bases, with 15 bases between. CDR1 and CDR2 (germline): MDHEN, SYDVKM. The CDR3 is 15 amino acids. The CDR3 coding sequence is TGTGCCAGCACCCAAGGGGGGGCAGCTAACTATGGCTACACCTTC. This encodes CASTQGGAANYGYTF.

The genes are TRBV28 and TRBJ1-6, with unresolved D. V was cut by 3 bases and J by 6 bases, with 9 bases left in between. The CDR3 contains 14 residues. Germline V gene data show CDR1 as MDHEN and CDR2 as SYDVKM. This chain's CDR3 is CASSFGQINSPLHF. CDR3 DNA sequence: TGTGCCAGCAGTTTCGGGCAGATTAATTCACCCCTCCACTTT. The variable domain in full, with the rest retrieved from reference TRBV28 and TRBJ1-6, is DVKVTQSSRYLVKRTGEKVFLECVQDMDHENMFWYRQDPGLGLRLIYFSYDVKMKEKGDIPEGYSVSREKKERFSLILESASTNQTSMYLCASSFGQINSPLHFGNGTRLTVT.

CDR3 nucleotide sequence: TGTGCCAGCAGAGCTGTCTACGAGCAGTACTTC. Its protein product is CASRAVYEQYF. This sequence joins TRBV28 and TRBJ2-7; no firm D call. The CDR3 is 11 residues long. The ends were cut back, 6 bases at V and 3 bases at J, with 6 bases in the middle. CDR1 MDHEN and CDR2 SYDVKM come from the germline V gene.

The chain employs TRBV5-6 and TRBJ1-4; D possibly corresponds to TRBD1 (6 bases). CDR1 and CDR2 from the germline V gene are SGHDT and YYEEEE. This CDR3 is 15 amino acids long. The ends were cut back, 2 bases at V and 2 bases at J, with 10 bases in the middle. CDR3 loop: CASSLQGRTNEKLFF. The CDR3 region has the DNA TGTGCCAGCAGCTTACAGGGCCGCACTAATGAAAAACTGTTTTTT.

This rearrangement joins TRBV29-1 to TRBJ1-6; the D is unclear. Per germline, CDR1 SQVTM and CDR2 ANQGSEA. The CDR3 totals 15 residues. Deletions cut 5 bases from V and 10 bases from J, with 21 bases between. In nucleotides, the CDR3 is TGCAGCGTTCGGGTGGGCGAGGGAAGTGGCTCACCCCTCCACTTT. Amino acid sequence: CSVRVGEGSGSPLHF.

The chain couples TRBV11-3 to TRBJ2-3; no clear D. CDR3 length: 14 amino acids. Germline loops: CDR1 SGHNT, CDR2 YENEEA. Trimming cost V 5 bases and J 0 bases, with 9 bases left between them. CDR3 region: CASSLTASTDTQYF. The DNA for the CDR3 is TGTGCCAGCAGCCTTACTGCTAGCACAGATACGCAGTATTTT. Supplemented by reference TRBV11-3 and TRBJ2-3, the full variable domain reads EAGVVQSPRYKIIEKKQPVAFWCNPISGHNTLYWYLQNLGQGPELLIRYENEEAVDDSQLPKDRFSAERLKGVDSTLKIQPAELGDSAVYLCASSLTASTDTQYFGPGTRLTVL.

This chain connects TRBV28 to TRBJ2-7; TRBD2 is a possible D gene (6 bases). The germline V gene has CDR1 MDHEN and CDR2 SYDVKM. V was clipped by 5 bases and J by 10 bases, with 18 bases between them. The CDR3 consists of 13 residues. The CDR3 loop reads CASSRSSSERQYF. DNA of the CDR3: TGTGCCAGCAGTCGATCGTCTAGCGAGAGACAGTACTTC.

This clone came up once. The chain recombines TRBV15 with TRBJ2-3; 9 bases line up with TRBD1. J was trimmed by 3 bases and V by 5 bases; bases with no gene match: 9. The CDR3 length is 16 residues. Germline lookup yields CDR1 LNHNV and CDR2 YYDKDF (reference sequence). CDR3 DNA sequence: TGTGCCACCAGCGCCCGCGGGACAGGGATAACAGATACGCAGTATTTT. Its protein product is CATSARGTGITDTQYF. The full variable domain, completed using reference TRBV15 and TRBJ2-3, is DAMVIQNPRYQVTQFGKPVTLSCSQTLNHNVMYWYQQKSSQAPKLLFHYYDKDFNNEADTPDNFQSRRPNTSFCFLDIRSPGLGDTAMYLCATSARGTGITDTQYFGPGTRLTVL.

CDR3 sequence: CASSPRGTGNTEAFF. The CDR3, as DNA: TGTGCCAGCAGCCCAAGGGGGACGGGGAACACTGAAGCTTTCTTT. The gene calls are TRBV7-9 and TRBJ1-1; TRBD1 is a possible D gene (6 bases). CDR3 length: 15 amino acids. The V end lost 5 bases, the J end lost 1 base, and 14 bases lay between the germline ends. The germline V gene has CDR1 SEHNR and CDR2 FQNEAQ (reference sequence).

CDR3 nucleotides: TGTGCCATCGTCCGAAAATTAGGTGCTGAAGCTTTCTTT. This encodes CAIVRKLGAEAFF. The J gene is TRBJ1-1, the V gene TRBV10-3; D unclear. Germline values: CDR1 ENHRY, CDR2 SYGVKD. Deletions cut 8 bases from V and 6 bases from J, with 16 bases between. The CDR3 length is 13 residues.

Within the sample, this clone is medium-sized (0.01 to 0.1%). This chain connects TRBV9 to TRBJ2-7; maybe TRBD1 (6 bases). This CDR3 spans 15 amino acids. In germline, CDR1 is SGDLS, CDR2 YYNGEE. Trimming pared 0 bases from V and 3 bases from J, leaving 13 bases between. For the CDR3, the DNA is TGTGCCAGCAGCGTAGCCCTGACAGGTGACTACGAGCAGTACTTC. Its translation: CASSVALTGDYEQYF.

This chain connects TRBV7-2 to TRBJ2-7; 9 nucleotides match TRBD1. The V gene's germline CDR1 is SGHTA and CDR2 FQGNSA. This CDR3 spans 15 amino acids. V was pared by 4 bases and J by 5 bases, with 9 bases of the junction left unmatched. CDR3 region: CASSSASGQGHEQYF. CDR3 in DNA: TGTGCCAGCAGCTCAGCGTCGGGACAGGGCCACGAGCAGTACTTC.

J is TRBJ2-5 and V is TRBV9; TRBD2 matches 9 bases. The CDR3 is made up of 15 amino acids. Germline V lookup: CDR1 SGDLS, CDR2 YYNGEE. The junction had 4 bases not matched to a gene; V was cut back by 0 bases and J by 4 bases. CDR3 region: CASSVDSGSGETQYF. The CDR3 nucleotides read TGTGCCAGCAGCGTAGATAGCGGGAGTGGAGAGACCCAGTACTTC.

The chain links TRBV4-2 to TRBJ1-4; weak D call: TRBD1 (6 bases). Germline assignment: CDR1 LGHNA and CDR2 YNFKEQ. This CDR3 contains 15 residues. V was cut by 0 bases and J by 5 bases, with 10 bases left in between. Here the CDR3 reads CASSQDRTENEKLFF. CDR3 nucleotide sequence: TGTGCCAGCAGCCAAGATAGGACAGAGAATGAAAAACTGTTTTTT.

In its sample, this clone was seen once. The chain joins TRBV27 to TRBJ1-4; no reliable D call. CDR3 length equals 13 residues. V dropped 9 bases and J dropped 0 bases, with 8 bases sitting between them. From germline, CDR1 is MNHEY and CDR2 SMNVEV (reference sequence). As DNA, the CDR3 is TGTGCCAGTAGACTAGCAACTAATGAAAAACTGTTTTTT. It encodes CASRLATNEKLFF.

This clone was counted once. This chain joins TRBV2 and TRBJ2-1; 11 bases agree with TRBD2. The V segment lost 6 bases and the J segment 4 bases; nucleotides outside the gene matches: 8. Germline V lookup: CDR1 SNHLY, CDR2 FYNNEI. The CDR3 is made up of 16 amino acids. Here the CDR3 reads CASRSPGTSGYNEQFF. The DNA of the CDR3 is TGTGCCAGCAGGAGTCCCGGGACTAGCGGATACAATGAGCAGTTCTTC. The variable domain in full, completed from reference TRBV2 and TRBJ2-1, reads EPEVTQTPSHQVTQMGQEVILRCVPISNHLYFYWYRQILGQKVEFLVSFYNNEISEKSEIFDDQFSVERPDGSNFTLKIRSTKLEDSAMYFCASRSPGTSGYNEQFFGPGTRLTVL.

In DNA, the CDR3 is TGTGCCAGCAGTTCGAGGGACTTCGCCACCGGGGAGCTGTTTTTT. Its protein is CASSSRDFATGELFF. The V call is TRBV28, the J call TRBJ2-2, with D possibly being TRBD2 (6 bases). The CDR3 spans 15 residues. With 4 bases removed from V and 4 bases from J, the gap between germline ends came to 13 bases. Germline CDR1 is MDHEN and CDR2 is SYDVKM.